Listed below are T cell receptor beta chains from one sample, sequenced in a study of blood T cell repertoires in COVID-19. The data were produced by immunoSEQ multiplex PCR, yet TCRdb's version contains in-frame clones alone and is incomplete. The data contain about 240,000 clones, roughly 80% of them seen just once; the ten biggest clones take up around 7.5%. The specimen was peripheral blood. These receptors all stem from a woman of 80 years or more with COVID-19, enrolled during active disease. Both conserved end residues are part of each CDR3. Fields, in order: J gene, D gene, CDR3 length, clone size, V gene, CDR3 DNA, CDR3 protein. The D gene is left open where the match is weak. The size entry is marked missing in some rows and otherwise reads once, few, many or a size class.

J: TRBJ2-7
D: TRBD1
length: 12
size: once
V: TRBV28
DNA: TGTGCCAGCAGACAGGGGGCCTACGAGCAGTACTTC
CDR3: CASRQGAYEQYF

J: TRBJ2-7
D: TRBD2
length: 15
size: few
V: TRBV19
DNA: TGTGCCAGTAGCCCAGCTACTAGCGGGCCCTACGAGCAGTACTTC
CDR3: CASSPATSGPYEQYF

J: TRBJ1-4
D: TRBD1
length: 18
size: .
V: TRBV6-8
DNA: TGTGCCAGCGCCGAGTTGGACAGGCCCAACGCAACTAATGAAAAACTGTTTTTT
CDR3: CASAELDRPNATNEKLFF

J: TRBJ1-1
D: .
length: 17
size: .
V: TRBV7-9
DNA: TGTGCCAGCAGCTACATAAGACAGGTGACCGCGAACACTGAAGCTTTCTTT
CDR3: CASSYIRQVTANTEAFF

J: TRBJ1-5
D: TRBD1
length: 16
size: .
V: TRBV6-6
DNA: TGTGCCAGCAGTTCGATGCTGGGACAGGGTGGCCAGCCCCAGCATTTT
CDR3: CASSSMLGQGGQPQHF

J: TRBJ2-3
D: .
length: 13
size: .
V: TRBV5-1
DNA: TGCGCCAGCAGCTGGACTTCGACGGATACGCAGTATTTT
CDR3: CASSWTSTDTQYF

J: TRBJ2-2
D: TRBD1
length: 16
size: .
V: TRBV7-2
DNA: TGTGCCAGCAGCCCCCGGACAGGGTCGATTACCGGGGAGCTGTTTTTT
CDR3: CASSPRTGSITGELFF

J: TRBJ1-2
D: .
length: 16
size: .
V: TRBV14
DNA: TGTGCCAGCAGCCAAGATGGGGACATTTACCGCTATGGCTACACCTTC
CDR3: CASSQDGDIYRYGYTF

J: TRBJ2-2
D: .
length: 16
size: .
V: TRBV21-1
DNA: TGTGCCAGCAGCAAAGTAAGAAGGGAGTTACCCGGGGAGCTGTTTTTT
CDR3: CASSKVRRELPGELFF

J: TRBJ2-1
D: TRBD2
length: 16
size: .
V: TRBV24-1
DNA: TGTGCCACCAGTGAACAAACTAGCGGGGGCCGGAATGAGCAGTTCTTC
CDR3: CATSEQTSGGRNEQFF

J: TRBJ1-2
D: .
length: 14
size: few
V: TRBV7-9
DNA: TGTGCCAGCAGCTTAAACTACGGGTCGTTCGGCTACACCTTC
CDR3: CASSLNYGSFGYTF

J: TRBJ1-3
D: TRBD1
length: 13
size: few
V: TRBV5-4
DNA: TGTGCCGTCCGACAGGGGTGGGAAAACACCATATATTTT
CDR3: CAVRQGWENTIYF

J: TRBJ1-4
D: .
length: 15
size: few
V: TRBV4-3
DNA: TGCGCCAGCAGCCAAGATCGGTTAACTAATGAAAAACTGTTTTTT
CDR3: CASSQDRLTNEKLFF

J: TRBJ2-7
D: TRBD2
length: 15
size: .
V: TRBV5-1
DNA: TGCGCCAGCAGCTTGAGGCGGGGGGGCCTCTCCGAGCAGTACTTC
CDR3: CASSLRRGGLSEQYF

J: TRBJ1-2
D: .
length: 14
size: .
V: TRBV9
DNA: TGTGCCAGCAGCGTAGAACAGGCGAACTATGGCTACACCTTC
CDR3: CASSVEQANYGYTF

J: TRBJ1-6
D: .
length: 14
size: .
V: TRBV4-1
DNA: TGCGCCAGCAGCCAAGGCGGGATGGCTTCACCCCTCCACTTT
CDR3: CASSQGGMASPLHF

J: TRBJ2-1
D: TRBD2
length: 15
size: .
V: TRBV25-1
DNA: TGTGCCAGCAGTGAGAGGACTAGCGGGATCGATGAGCAGTTCTTC
CDR3: CASSERTSGIDEQFF

J: TRBJ2-1
D: .
length: 14
size: few
V: TRBV28
DNA: TGTGCCAGCAGTTTATTGCGGAATAGCAATGAGCAGTTCTTC
CDR3: CASSLLRNSNEQFF

J: TRBJ2-7
D: TRBD1
length: 14
size: .
V: TRBV18
DNA: TGTGCCAGCTCACTCAAAGGGGACAGGGTCGAGCAGTACTTC
CDR3: CASSLKGDRVEQYF

J: TRBJ2-5
D: TRBD2
length: 22
size: .
V: TRBV3-1/TRBV3-2
DNA: TGTGCCAGCAGCCAAGCAATTATGAACGGGAGGCCCCCAAAGGAGAGTCAAGAGACCCAGTACTTC
CDR3: CASSQAIMNGRPPKESQETQYF

J: TRBJ2-1
D: .
length: 17
size: .
V: TRBV3-1/TRBV3-2
DNA: TGTGCCAGCAGCCAAGAGAAACTAGTCAGATCCTACAATGAGCAGTTCTTC
CDR3: CASSQEKLVRSYNEQFF

J: TRBJ2-7
D: .
length: 14
size: .
V: TRBV2
DNA: TGTGCCAGCAGGGAACAGGGGACTACCTACGAGCAGTACTTC
CDR3: CASREQGTTYEQYF